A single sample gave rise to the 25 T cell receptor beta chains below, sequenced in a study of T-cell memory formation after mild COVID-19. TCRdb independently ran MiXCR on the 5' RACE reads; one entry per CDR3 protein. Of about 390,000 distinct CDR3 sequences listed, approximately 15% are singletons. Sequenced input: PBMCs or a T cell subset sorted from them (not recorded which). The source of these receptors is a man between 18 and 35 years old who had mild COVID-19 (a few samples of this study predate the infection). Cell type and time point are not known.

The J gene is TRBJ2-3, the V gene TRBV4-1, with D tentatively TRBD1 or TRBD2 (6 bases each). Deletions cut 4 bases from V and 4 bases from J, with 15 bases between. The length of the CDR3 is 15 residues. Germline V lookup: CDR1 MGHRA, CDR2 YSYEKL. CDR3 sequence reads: CASSREDGGPDTQYF. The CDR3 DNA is TGCGCCAGCAGCCGGGAGGACGGGGGCCCAGATACGCAGTATTTT.

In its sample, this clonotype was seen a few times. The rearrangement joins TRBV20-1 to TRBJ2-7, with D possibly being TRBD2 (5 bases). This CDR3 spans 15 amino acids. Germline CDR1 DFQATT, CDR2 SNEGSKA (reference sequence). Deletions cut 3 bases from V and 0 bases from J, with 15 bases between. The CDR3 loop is CSARRDYTNSYEQYF. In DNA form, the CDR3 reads TGCAGTGCTAGGAGGGATTACACGAACTCCTACGAGCAGTACTTC.

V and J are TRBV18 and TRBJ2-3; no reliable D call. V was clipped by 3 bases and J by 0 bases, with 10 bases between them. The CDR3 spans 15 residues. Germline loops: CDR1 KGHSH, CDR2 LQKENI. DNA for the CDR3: TGTGCCAGCTCACCTTTGGATTCTAGCACAGATACGCAGTATTTT. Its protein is CASSPLDSSTDTQYF.

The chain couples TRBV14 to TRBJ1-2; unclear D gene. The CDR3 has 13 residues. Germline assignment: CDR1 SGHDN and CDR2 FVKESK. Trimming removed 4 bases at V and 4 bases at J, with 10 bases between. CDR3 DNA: TGTGCCAGCAGCCTTCGGACGGGCTATGGCTACACCTTC. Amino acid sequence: CASSLRTGYGYTF.

The CDR3 DNA sequence: TGCGCCTCTACGAATGGGTTCGGGTCTATTCAGTACTTC. Encoded protein: CASTNGFGSIQYF. The rearrangement uses TRBV23-1 and TRBJ2-4; unclear D gene. TRBV23-1 has ORF status, its function being uncertain. The CDR3 is 13 residues long. V lost 11 bases and J lost 10, with 21 bases in between.

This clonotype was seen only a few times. The CDR3 here is CASSQVLGLTYEQYF. Written as DNA, the CDR3 is TGCGCCAGCAGCCAAGTATTAGGGCTGACCTACGAGCAGTACTTC. The chain uses TRBV4-1 and TRBJ2-7; D is ambiguous. This CDR3 contains 15 residues. V dropped 1 base and J dropped 2 bases, with 12 bases sitting between them. The germline V gene has CDR1 MGHRA and CDR2 YSYEKL.

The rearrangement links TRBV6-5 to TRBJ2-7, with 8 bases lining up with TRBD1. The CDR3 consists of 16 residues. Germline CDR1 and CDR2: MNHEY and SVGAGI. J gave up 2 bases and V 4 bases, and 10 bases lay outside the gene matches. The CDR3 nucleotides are TGTGCCAGCAGTTCCGGGATCGACAGGGGACCCTACGAGCAGTACTTC. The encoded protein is CASSSGIDRGPYEQYF.

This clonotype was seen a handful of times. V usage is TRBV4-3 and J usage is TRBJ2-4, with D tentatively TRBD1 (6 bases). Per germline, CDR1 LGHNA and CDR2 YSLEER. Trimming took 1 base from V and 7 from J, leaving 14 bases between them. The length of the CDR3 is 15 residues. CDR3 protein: CASSQAPAGANIQYF. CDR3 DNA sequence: TGCGCCAGCAGCCAAGCCCCGGCAGGGGCGAACATTCAGTACTTC.

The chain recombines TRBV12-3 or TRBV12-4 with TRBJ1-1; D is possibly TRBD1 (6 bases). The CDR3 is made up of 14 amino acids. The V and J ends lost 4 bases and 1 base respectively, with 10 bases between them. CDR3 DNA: TGTGCCAGCAGTTCATCGACAGGGAACACTGAAGCTTTCTTT. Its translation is CASSSSTGNTEAFF.

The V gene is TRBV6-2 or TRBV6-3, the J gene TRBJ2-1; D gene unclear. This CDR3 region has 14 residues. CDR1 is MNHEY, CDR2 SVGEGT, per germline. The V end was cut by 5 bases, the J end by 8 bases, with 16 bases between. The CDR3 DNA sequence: TGTGCCAGCAGTCTCCCGGGCGTGACCGATGAGCAGTTCTTC. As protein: CASSLPGVTDEQFF.

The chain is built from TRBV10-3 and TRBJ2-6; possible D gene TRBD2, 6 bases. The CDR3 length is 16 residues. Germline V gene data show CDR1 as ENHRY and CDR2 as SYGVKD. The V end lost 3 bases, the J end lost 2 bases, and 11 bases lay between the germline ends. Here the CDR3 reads CAISDLGGAGANVLTF. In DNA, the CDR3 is TGTGCCATCAGTGATCTCGGAGGGGCTGGGGCCAACGTCCTGACTTTC.

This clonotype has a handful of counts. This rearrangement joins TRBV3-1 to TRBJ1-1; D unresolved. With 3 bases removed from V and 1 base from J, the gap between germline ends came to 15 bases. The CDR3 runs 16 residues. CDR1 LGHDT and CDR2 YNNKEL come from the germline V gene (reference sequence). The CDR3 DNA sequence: TGTGCCAGCAGCCATTGGGGAGCGCGTAGGAACACTGAAGCTTTCTTT. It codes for CASSHWGARRNTEAFF. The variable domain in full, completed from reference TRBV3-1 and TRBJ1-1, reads DTAVSQTPKYLVTQMGNDKSIKCEQNLGHDTMYWYKQDSKKFLKIMFSYNNKELIINETVPNRFSPKSPDKAHLNLHINSLELGDSAVYFCASSHWGARRNTEAFFGQGTRLTVV.

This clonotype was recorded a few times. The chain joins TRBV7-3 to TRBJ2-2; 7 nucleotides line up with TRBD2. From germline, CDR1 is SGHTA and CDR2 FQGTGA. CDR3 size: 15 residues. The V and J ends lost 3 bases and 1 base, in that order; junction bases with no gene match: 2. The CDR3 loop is CASSFGGGNTGELFF. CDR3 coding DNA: TGTGCCAGCAGCTTTGGCGGGGGGAACACCGGGGAGCTGTTTTTT.

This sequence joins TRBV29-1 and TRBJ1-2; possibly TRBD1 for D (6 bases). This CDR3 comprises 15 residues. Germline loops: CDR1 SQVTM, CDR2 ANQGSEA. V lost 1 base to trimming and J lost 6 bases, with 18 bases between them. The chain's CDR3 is CSVEVTGGAADGYTF. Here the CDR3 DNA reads TGCAGCGTTGAAGTGACGGGGGGCGCTGCGGATGGCTACACCTTC.

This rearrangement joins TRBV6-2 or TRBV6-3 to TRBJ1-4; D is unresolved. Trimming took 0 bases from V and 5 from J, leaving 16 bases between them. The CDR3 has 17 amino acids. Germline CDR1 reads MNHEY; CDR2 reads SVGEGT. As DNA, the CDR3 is TGTGCCAGCAGTTACTCGACCATGGGGAGCCTCAATGAAAAACTGTTTTTT. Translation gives CASSYSTMGSLNEKLFF.

The CDR3 DNA is TGTGCCAGCAGTTTATGGGCAGGGAGCCACGAGCAGTACTTC. Its protein is CASSLWAGSHEQYF. The chain has TRBV27 and TRBJ2-7; perhaps D is TRBD1 or TRBD2 (5 bases each). The ends were cut back, 1 base at V and 5 bases at J, with 12 bases in the middle. Germline assignment: CDR1 MNHEY and CDR2 SMNVEV (reference sequence). The CDR3 sequence is 14 residues long.

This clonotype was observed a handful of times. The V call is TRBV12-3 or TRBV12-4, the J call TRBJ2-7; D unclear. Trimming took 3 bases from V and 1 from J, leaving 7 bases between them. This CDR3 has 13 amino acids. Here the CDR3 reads CASSFSASYEQYV. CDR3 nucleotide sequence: TGTGCCAGCAGTTTCTCAGCGTCCTACGAGCAGTACGTC.

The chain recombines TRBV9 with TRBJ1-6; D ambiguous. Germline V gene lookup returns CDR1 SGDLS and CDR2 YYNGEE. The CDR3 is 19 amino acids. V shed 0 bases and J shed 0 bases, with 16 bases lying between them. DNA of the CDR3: TGTGCCAGCAGCGTAGGGGCCCCTTGGGTGAGCTCCTATAATTCACCCCTCCACTTT. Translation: CASSVGAPWVSSYNSPLHF.

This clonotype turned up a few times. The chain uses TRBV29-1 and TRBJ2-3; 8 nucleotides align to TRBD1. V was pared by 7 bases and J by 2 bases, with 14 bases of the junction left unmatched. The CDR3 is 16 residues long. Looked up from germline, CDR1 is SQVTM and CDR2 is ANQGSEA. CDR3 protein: CSANLGQGVPTDTQYF. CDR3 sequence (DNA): TGCAGCGCTAATCTTGGACAGGGAGTTCCCACAGATACGCAGTATTTT.

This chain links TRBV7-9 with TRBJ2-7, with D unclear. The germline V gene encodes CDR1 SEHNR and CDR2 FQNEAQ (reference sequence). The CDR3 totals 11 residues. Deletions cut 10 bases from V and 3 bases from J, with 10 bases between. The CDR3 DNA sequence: TGTGCCATCCTCCCGCTCTACGAGCAGTACTTC. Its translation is CAILPLYEQYF. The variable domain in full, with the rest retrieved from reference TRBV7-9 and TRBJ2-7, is DTGVSQNPRHKITKRGQNVTFRCDPISEHNRLYWYRQTLGQGPEFLTYFQNEAQLEKSRLLSDRFSAERPKGSFSTLEIQRTEQGDSAMYLCAILPLYEQYFGPGTRLTVT.

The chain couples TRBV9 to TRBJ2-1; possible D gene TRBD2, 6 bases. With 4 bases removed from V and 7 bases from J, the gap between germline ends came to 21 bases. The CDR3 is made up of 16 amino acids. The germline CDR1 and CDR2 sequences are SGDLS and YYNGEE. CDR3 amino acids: CASSMTGGPGGNEQFF. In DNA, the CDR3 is TGTGCCAGCAGCATGACCGGGGGTCCCGGGGGAAATGAGCAGTTCTTC. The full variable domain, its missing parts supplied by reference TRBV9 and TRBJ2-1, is DSGVTQTPKHLITATGQRVTLRCSPRSGDLSVYWYQQSLDQGLQFLIQYYNGEERAKGNILERFSAQQFPDLHSELNLSSLELGDSALYFCASSMTGGPGGNEQFFGPGTRLTVL.

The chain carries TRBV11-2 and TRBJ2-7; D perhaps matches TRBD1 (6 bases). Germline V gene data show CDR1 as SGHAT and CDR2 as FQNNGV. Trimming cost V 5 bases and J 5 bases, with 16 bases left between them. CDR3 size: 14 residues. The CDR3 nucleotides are TGTGCCAGCAGCGCTGGGGGCAGTGCCCACGAGCAGTACTTC. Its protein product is CASSAGGSAHEQYF.

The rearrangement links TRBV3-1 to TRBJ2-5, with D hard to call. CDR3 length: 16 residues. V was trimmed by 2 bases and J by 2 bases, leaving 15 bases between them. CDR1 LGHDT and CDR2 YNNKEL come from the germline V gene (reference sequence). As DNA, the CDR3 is TGTGCCAGCAGCCAAATAGCTGCGGCCCATCAAGAGACCCAGTACTTC. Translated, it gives CASSQIAAAHQETQYF.

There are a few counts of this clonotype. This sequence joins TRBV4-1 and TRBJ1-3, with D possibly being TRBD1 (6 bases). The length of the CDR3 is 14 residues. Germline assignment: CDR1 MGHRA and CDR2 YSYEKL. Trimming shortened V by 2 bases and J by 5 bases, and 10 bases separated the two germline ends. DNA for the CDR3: TGCGCCAGCAGCCAATGGACAGAAAGAAACACCATATATTTT. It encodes CASSQWTERNTIYF.

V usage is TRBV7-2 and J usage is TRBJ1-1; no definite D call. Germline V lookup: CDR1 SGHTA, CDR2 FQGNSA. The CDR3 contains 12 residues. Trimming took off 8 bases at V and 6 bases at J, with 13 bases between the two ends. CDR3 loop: CASRSGVAEAFF. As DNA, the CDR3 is TGTGCCAGCCGATCTGGAGTCGCTGAAGCTTTCTTT.